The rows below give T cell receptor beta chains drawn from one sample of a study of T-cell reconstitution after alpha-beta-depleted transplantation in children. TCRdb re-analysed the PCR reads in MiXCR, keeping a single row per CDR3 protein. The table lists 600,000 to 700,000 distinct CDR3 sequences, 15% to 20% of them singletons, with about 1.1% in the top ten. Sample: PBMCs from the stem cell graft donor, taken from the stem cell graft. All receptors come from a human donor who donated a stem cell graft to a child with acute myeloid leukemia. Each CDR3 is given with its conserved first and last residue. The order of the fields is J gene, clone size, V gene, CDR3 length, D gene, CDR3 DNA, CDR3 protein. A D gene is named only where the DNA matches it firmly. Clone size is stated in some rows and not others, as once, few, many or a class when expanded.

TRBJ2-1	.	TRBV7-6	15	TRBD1	TGTGCCAGCAGCCAGGGGACAGGACCTTACAATGAGCAGTTCTTC	CASSQGTGPYNEQFF
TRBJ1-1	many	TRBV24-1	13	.	TGTGCCACCAGTCGGGGGACGAACACTGAAGCTTTCTTT	CATSRGTNTEAFF
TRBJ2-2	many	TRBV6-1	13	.	TGTGCCAGCAGTCAGGGGTCCCCCGGGGAGCTGTTTTTT	CASSQGSPGELFF
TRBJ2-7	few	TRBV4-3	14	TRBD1	TGCGCCAGCAGCCAAAGACAGGGAACCTACGAGCAGTACTTC	CASSQRQGTYEQYF
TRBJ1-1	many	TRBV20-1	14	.	TGCAGTGCTAGCTCGGGACGGAAAAACACTGAAGCTTTCTTT	CSASSGRKNTEAFF
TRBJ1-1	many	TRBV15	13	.	TGTGCCACCAGCAGTCAGAAGAACACTGAAGCTTTCTTT	CATSSQKNTEAFF
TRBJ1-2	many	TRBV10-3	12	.	TGTGCCATCAGTGAGTCGAACGGAGGCTACACCTTC	CAISESNGGYTF
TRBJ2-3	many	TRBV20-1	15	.	TGCAGTGCTAGGGGGCAGGGCTCCAGCACAGATACGCAGTATTTT	CSARGQGSSTDTQYF
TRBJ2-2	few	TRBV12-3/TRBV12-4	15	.	TGTGCCAGCAGTTTTGGAGGAAGCAACACCGGGGAGCTGTTTTTT	CASSFGGSNTGELFF
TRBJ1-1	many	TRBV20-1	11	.	TGCAGTGCGGGATGGGGTTCTGAAGCTTTCTTT	CSAGWGSEAFF
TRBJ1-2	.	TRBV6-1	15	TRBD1	TGTGCCAGCAGGAGGGCCATGGGACAGGAAAATGGCTACACCTTC	CASRRAMGQENGYTF
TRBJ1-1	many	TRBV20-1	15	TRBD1	TGCAGTGCTAGCCTTCCACAGGGGGCATTTATTGAAGCTTTCTTT	CSASLPQGAFIEAFF
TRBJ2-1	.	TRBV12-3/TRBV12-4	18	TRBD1	TGTGCCAGCAGCTATGGTCTTAAAGGGACAGGGGTTGGGAATGAGCAGTTCTTC	CASSYGLKGTGVGNEQFF
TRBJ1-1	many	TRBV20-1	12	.	TGCAGTGCTAGACCTGAATCGGCTGAAGCTTTCTTT	CSARPESAEAFF
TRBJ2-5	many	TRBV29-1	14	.	TGCAGCGTTATCACAGGGGGGGGACAAGAGACCCAGTACTTC	CSVITGGGQETQYF
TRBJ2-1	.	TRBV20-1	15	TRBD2	TGCAGTGCCAGAACTAGCGGGGGGGTTAACAATGAGCAGTTCTTC	CSARTSGGVNNEQFF
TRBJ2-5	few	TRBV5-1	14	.	TGCGCCAGCTCGACCCAGGGATCCCCAGAGACCCAGTACTTC	CASSTQGSPETQYF
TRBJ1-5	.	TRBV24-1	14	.	TGTGCCACCAGTGGAGGGTGGAGCAATCAGCCCCAGCATTTT	CATSGGWSNQPQHF
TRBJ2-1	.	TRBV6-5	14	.	TGTGCCAGCAGTTACTCCGGAGGGTACAATGAGCAGTTCTTC	CASSYSGGYNEQFF
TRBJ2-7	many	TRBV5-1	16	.	TGCGCCAGCAGCCCGGACAGACAGACACATACCTACGAGCAGTACTTC	CASSPDRQTHTYEQYF
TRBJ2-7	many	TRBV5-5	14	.	TGTGCCAGCAGCAACCGGGACGCCCTCTACGAGCAGTACTTC	CASSNRDALYEQYF
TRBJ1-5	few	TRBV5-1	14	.	TGCGCCAGCAGCCGGGACGGGGGCAATCAGCCCCAGCATTTT	CASSRDGGNQPQHF
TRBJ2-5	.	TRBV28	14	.	TGTGCCAGCAGCTCGGCCCCAATGGGAGAGACCCAGTACTTC	CASSSAPMGETQYF
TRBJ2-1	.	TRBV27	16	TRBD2	TGTGCCAGCAGTCTTTACTATAGCGGGGGGGCCACTGAGCAGTTCTTC	CASSLYYSGGATEQFF
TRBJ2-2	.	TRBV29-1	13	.	TGCAGCGTTGTGGCCGTCGGGGGCGGGGAGCTGTTTTTT	CSVVAVGGGELFF
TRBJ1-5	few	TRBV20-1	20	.	TGCAGTGCTAGAGCGAGACCCAGGGGCGCGCGGGATATTCGCAATCAGCCCCAGCATTTT	CSARARPRGARDIRNQPQHF
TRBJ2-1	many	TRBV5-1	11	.	TGCGCCTCCAGGGGGGACAATGAGCAGTTCTTC	CASRGDNEQFF
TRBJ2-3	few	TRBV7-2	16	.	TGTGCCAGCAGCTTAGTAGGCGGGGTTAGCACAGATACGCAGTATTTT	CASSLVGGVSTDTQYF
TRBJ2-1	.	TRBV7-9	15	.	TGTGCCAGCAGCTTAATCCAGGAAGAGTACAATGAGCAGTTCTTC	CASSLIQEEYNEQFF
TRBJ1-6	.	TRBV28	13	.	TGTGCCAGTCGACAGATATTTAATTCACCCCTCCACTTT	CASRQIFNSPLHF
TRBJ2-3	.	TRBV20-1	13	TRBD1	TGCAGTGCTAGGCGACAGGGGCCCGATACGCAGTATTTT	CSARRQGPDTQYF
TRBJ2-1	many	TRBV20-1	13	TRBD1	TGCAGTGCTAACCGGGACAGGCCGAATGAGCAGTTCTTC	CSANRDRPNEQFF
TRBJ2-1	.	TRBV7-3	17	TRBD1	TGTGCCAGCAGCTTACGCCGACAGGGGAACTCCTACAATGAGCAGTTCTTC	CASSLRRQGNSYNEQFF
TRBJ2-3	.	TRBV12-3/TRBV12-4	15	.	TGTGCCAGCACCCTTATGGGGGGAGGCACAGATACGCAGTATTTT	CASTLMGGGTDTQYF
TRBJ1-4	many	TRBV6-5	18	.	TGTGCCAGCAGTTACAATACCTGGTCCGGTCAAAGGGGCGAAAAACTGTTTTTT	CASSYNTWSGQRGEKLFF
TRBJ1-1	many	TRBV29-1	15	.	TGCAGCGTTGAAAAAGGTCAGGGCTCGAAAACTGAAGCTTTCTTT	CSVEKGQGSKTEAFF
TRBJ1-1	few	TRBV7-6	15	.	TGTGCCAGCAGCTTGGTCCCACCGAAGAACACTGAAGCTTTCTTT	CASSLVPPKNTEAFF
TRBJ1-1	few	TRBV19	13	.	TGTGCCAGTGGAGGAGTGGAGGGCACTGAAGCTTTCTTT	CASGGVEGTEAFF
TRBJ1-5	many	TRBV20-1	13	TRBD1	TGCAGTGCTCAGGGGACAGTTAATCAGCCCCAGCATTTT	CSAQGTVNQPQHF
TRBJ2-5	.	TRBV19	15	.	TGTGCCAGTAGTATGACACAGGGTAGAGTAGAGACCCAGTACTTC	CASSMTQGRVETQYF
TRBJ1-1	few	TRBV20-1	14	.	TGCAGTGCTAGCTGGGTCACCGGGGGCACTGAAGCTTTCTTT	CSASWVTGGTEAFF
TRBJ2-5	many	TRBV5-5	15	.	TGTGCCAGCAGTTTCGGGACATCGATACAAGAGACCCAGTACTTC	CASSFGTSIQETQYF
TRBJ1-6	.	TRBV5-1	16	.	TGCGCCAGCAGCACGAAGGGGCCTAATTATAATTCACCCCTCCACTTT	CASSTKGPNYNSPLHF
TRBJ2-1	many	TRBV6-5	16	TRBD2	TGTGCCAGCAGTTACTCGAGGGCTAGCGGGGGGGGTGAGCAGTTCTTC	CASSYSRASGGGEQFF
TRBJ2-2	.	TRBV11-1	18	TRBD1	TGTGCCAGCAGCTTATCCCCCTCACGGACAGGGAACACCGGGGAGCTGTTTTTT	CASSLSPSRTGNTGELFF
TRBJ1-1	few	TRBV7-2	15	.	TGTGCCAGCAGCCCAGTGGTGGGTTTGAACACTGAAGCTTTCTTT	CASSPVVGLNTEAFF
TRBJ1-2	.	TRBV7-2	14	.	TGTGCCAGCAGCTCAGGGGTCCGGACTAAAGGCTACACCTTC	CASSSGVRTKGYTF
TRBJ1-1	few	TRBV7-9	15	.	TGTGCCAGCAGCTCCACGATTCGGGGGGACACTGAAGCTTTCTTT	CASSSTIRGDTEAFF
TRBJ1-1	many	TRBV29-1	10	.	TGCAGCGCTGAGAACACTGAAGCTTTCTTT	CSAENTEAFF
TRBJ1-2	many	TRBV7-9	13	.	TGTGCCAGCAGCTTAGCGGGGGGCGATGGCTACACCTTC	CASSLAGGDGYTF
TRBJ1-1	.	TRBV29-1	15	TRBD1	TGCAGCGTTGGCCCAACTAATCCGGGACAGGGCGGGGCTTTCTTT	CSVGPTNPGQGGAFF
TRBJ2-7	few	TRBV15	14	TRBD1	TGTGCCACCAGCAAAACAGGGGGCGGTTACGAGCAGTACTTC	CATSKTGGGYEQYF
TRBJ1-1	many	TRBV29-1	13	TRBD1	TGCAGCGTTCTCCCGCGGACAGGGATGGGAGCTTTCTTT	CSVLPRTGMGAFF